The present TCR beta chain was sequenced within a study of T cell changes during pregnancy in multiple sclerosis. This clone appeared once. The ends lost 2 bases at V and 4 bases at J; junction bases unmatched: 7. CDR1 and CDR2 from the germline V gene are SGDLS and YYNGEE. The CDR3 totals 16 residues. The protocol was immunoSEQ multiplex PCR, while the TCRdb copy is restricted to in-frame clones and leaves out a portion. The table includes about 72,000 clones, 90% to 95% detected once. V is TRBV9 and J is TRBJ2-1, with 9 nucleotides matching TRBD2. Specimen: peripheral blood, collected in the third trimester of pregnancy. This clonotype was sampled from a female donor in good health, enrolled as a control in a pregnancy study. Here the CDR3 reads CASSVDPSGAYNEQFF. The CDR3 nucleotides are TGTGCCAGCAGCGTCGACCCTAGCGGGGCTTACAATGAGCAGTTCTTC.